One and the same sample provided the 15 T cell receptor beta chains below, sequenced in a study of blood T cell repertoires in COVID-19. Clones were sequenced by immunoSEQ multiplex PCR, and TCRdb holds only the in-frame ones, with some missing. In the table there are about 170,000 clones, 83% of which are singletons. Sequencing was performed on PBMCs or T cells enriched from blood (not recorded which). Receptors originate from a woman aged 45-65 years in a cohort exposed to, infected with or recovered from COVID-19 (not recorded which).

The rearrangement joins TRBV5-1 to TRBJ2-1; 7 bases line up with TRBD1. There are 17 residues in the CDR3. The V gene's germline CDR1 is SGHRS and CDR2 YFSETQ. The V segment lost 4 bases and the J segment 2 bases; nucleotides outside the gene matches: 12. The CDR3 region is CASSIKTGSFTYNEQFF. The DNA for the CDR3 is TGCGCCAGCAGCATCAAGACAGGGAGCTTTACCTACAATGAGCAGTTCTTC.

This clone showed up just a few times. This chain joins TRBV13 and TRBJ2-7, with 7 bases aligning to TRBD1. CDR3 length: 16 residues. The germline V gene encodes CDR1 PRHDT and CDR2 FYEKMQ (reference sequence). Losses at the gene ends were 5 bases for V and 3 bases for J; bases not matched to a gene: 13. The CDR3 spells CASSPPPQGVRYEQYF. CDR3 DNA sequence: TGTGCCAGCAGCCCGCCCCCCCAGGGGGTCCGCTACGAGCAGTACTTC.

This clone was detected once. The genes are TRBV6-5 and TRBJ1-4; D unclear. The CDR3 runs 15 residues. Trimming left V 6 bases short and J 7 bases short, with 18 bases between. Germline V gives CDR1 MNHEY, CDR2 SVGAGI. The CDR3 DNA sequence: TGTGCCAGCAGCCAACGCCGGGGATTTAGTGAAAAACTGTTTTTT. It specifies CASSQRRGFSEKLFF.

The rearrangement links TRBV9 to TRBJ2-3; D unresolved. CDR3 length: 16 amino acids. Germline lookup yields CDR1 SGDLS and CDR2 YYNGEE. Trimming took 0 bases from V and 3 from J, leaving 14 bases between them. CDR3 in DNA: TGTGCCAGCAGCGTAGGGTTCTCCGAGGTGACAGATACGCAGTATTTT. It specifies CASSVGFSEVTDTQYF.

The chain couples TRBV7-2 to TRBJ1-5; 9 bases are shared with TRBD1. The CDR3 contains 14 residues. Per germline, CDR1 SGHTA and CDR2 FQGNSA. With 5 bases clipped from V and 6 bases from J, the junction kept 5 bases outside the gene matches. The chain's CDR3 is CASSRDRVGQPQHF. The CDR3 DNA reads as TGTGCCAGCAGCCGGGACAGGGTCGGTCAGCCCCAGCATTTT.

Here the CDR3 reads CASSSVWGGGYNEQFF. CDR3 nucleotides: TGCGCCAGCAGCTCTGTCTGGGGCGGTGGGTACAATGAGCAGTTCTTC. This sequence joins TRBV5-1 and TRBJ2-1; D possibly corresponds to TRBD1 (5 bases). The CDR3 has 16 residues. CDR1 and CDR2 from the germline V gene are SGHRS and YFSETQ. Trimming shortened V by 3 bases and J by 4 bases, and 17 bases separated the two germline ends.

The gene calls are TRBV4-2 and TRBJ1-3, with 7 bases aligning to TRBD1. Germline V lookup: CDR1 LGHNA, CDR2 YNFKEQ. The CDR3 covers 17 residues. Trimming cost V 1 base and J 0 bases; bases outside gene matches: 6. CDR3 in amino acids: CASSQVLQGTSGNTIYF. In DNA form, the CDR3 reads TGTGCCAGCAGCCAAGTTTTACAGGGGACCTCTGGAAACACCATATATTTT.

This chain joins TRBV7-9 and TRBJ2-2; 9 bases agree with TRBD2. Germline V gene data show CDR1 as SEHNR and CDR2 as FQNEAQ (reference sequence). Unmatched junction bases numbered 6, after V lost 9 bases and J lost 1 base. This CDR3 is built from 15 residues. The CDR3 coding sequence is TGTGCCAGGGGGCGGGGGGGCCGGAACACCGGGGAGCTGTTTTTT. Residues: CARGRGGRNTGELFF.

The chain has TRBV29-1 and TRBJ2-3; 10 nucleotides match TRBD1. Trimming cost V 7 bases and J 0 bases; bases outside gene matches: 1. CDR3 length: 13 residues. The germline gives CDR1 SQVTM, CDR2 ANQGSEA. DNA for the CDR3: TGCAGCGAGGGACAGGGGAGCACAGATACGCAGTATTTT. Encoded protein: CSEGQGSTDTQYF.

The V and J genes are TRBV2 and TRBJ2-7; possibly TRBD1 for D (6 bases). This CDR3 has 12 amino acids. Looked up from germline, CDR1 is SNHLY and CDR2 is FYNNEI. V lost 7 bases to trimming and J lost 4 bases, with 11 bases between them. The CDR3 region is CASTRDKYEQYF. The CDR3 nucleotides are TGTGCCAGCACTAGGGACAAGTACGAGCAGTACTTC.

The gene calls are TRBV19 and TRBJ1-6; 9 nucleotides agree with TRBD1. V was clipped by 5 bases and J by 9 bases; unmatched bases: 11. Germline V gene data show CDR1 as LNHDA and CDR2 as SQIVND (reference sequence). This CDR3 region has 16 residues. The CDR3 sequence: CASSEGTGFYGSPLHF. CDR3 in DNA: TGTGCCAGTAGTGAGGGGACAGGGTTCTATGGTTCACCCCTCCACTTT. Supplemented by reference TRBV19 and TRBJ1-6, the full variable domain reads DGGITQSPKYLFRKEGQNVTLSCEQNLNHDAMYWYRQDPGQGLRLIYYSQIVNDFQKGDIAEGYSVSREKKESFPLTVTSAQKNPTAFYLCASSEGTGFYGSPLHFGNGTRLTVT.

The CDR3 protein is CASSTGPYGYTF. The CDR3 region has the DNA TGTGCCAGCAGTACAGGGCCCTATGGCTACACCTTC. The chain carries TRBV6-1 and TRBJ1-2; possibly TRBD1 for D (6 bases). V gave up 5 bases and J gave up 4 bases, with 8 bases separating them. The CDR3 is 12 residues long. Germline assignment: CDR1 MNHNS and CDR2 SASEGT.

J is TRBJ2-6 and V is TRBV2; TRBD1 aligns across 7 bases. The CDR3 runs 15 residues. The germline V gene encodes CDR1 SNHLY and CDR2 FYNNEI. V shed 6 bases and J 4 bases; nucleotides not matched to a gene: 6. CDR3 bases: TGTGCCAGCAGCCGAACAGGGGCCGGGGCCAACGTCCTGACTTTC. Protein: CASSRTGAGANVLTF.

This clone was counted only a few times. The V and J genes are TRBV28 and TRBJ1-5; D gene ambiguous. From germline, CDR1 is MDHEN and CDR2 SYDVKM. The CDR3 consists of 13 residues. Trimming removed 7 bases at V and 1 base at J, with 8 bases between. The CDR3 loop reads CASTHLSNQPQHF. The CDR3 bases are TGTGCCAGCACCCACCTAAGCAATCAGCCCCAGCATTTT.

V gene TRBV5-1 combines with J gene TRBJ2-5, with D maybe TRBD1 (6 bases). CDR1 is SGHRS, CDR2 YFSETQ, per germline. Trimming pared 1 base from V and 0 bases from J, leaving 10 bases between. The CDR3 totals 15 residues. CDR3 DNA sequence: TGCGCCAGCAGCTTGACGCCAGGGGACCAAGAGACCCAGTACTTC. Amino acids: CASSLTPGDQETQYF.